The 17 T cell receptor beta chains below all came from one sample that was sequenced in a study of type 1 regulatory T cells. Study-level points and caveats: Tr1 cells had a more restricted TCR repertoire than non-Tr1 cells.

TCRdb ran MiXCR on the reads and lists one entry per CDR3 protein. The repertoire consists of tens of thousands of distinct CDR3 sequences, with less than 25% occurring once and the leading ten covering under 8.5%. For these receptors, no antigen is known. The sample taken for sequencing was cultured type 1 regulatory T (Tr1) cells, either the whole culture or a sorted fraction (not recorded which). The receptor source for this set is a human donor in good health.

V usage is TRBV5-1 and J usage is TRBJ1-5; D uncertain. Germline loops: CDR1 SGHRS, CDR2 YFSETQ. The CDR3 is 13 residues long. Trimming shortened V by 1 base and J by 0 bases, and 2 bases separated the two germline ends. The CDR3 bases are TGCGCCAGCAGCTTGACTAGCAATCAGCCCCAGCATTTT. This codes for CASSLTSNQPQHF.

V usage is TRBV12-3 or TRBV12-4 and J usage is TRBJ2-5; D is possibly TRBD2 (5 bases). The CDR3 runs to 16 residues. Trimming stripped 0 bases from V and 7 bases from J, with 18 bases between. CDR3 in DNA: TGTGCCAGCAGTTTAGCGTTTGCTAGCTTCGTCGGGACCCAGTACTTC. Amino acid sequence: CASSLAFASFVGTQYF.

This clonotype showed up just a few times. V gene TRBV27 combines with J gene TRBJ1-6, with TRBD1 as a possible D gene (5 bases). V dropped 7 bases and J dropped 10 bases, with 14 bases sitting between them. This CDR3 spans 13 amino acids. Germline V gives CDR1 MNHEY, CDR2 SMNVEV (reference sequence). The CDR3 reads CASTTRRGSPLHF. The CDR3 DNA reads as TGTGCCAGCACCACACGGAGGGGATCACCCCTCCACTTT.

The rearrangement uses TRBV9 and TRBJ1-4; D gene ambiguous. The CDR3 consists of 15 residues. Germline CDR1 and CDR2: SGDLS and YYNGEE. Trimming removed 2 bases at V and 8 bases at J, with 16 bases between. This CDR3 is CASSVHGGVGEKLFF. DNA of the CDR3: TGTGCCAGCAGCGTCCATGGCGGGGTTGGCGAAAAACTGTTTTTT.

The rearrangement links TRBV5-1 to TRBJ2-7, with D uncertain. The germline gives CDR1 SGHRS, CDR2 YFSETQ. This CDR3 has 14 residues. The V end was cut by 3 bases, the J end by 0 bases, with 10 bases between. The DNA for the CDR3 is TGCGCCAGCAGCTCACTAACGAACTCCTACGAGCAGTACTTC. As protein: CASSSLTNSYEQYF.

The chain couples TRBV5-1 to TRBJ1-1; tentatively, D is TRBD1 (6 bases). The CDR3 has 14 residues. CDR1 is SGHRS, CDR2 YFSETQ, per germline. Trimming stripped 2 bases from V and 1 base from J, with 9 bases between. CDR3 DNA sequence: TGCGCCAGCAGCTTCCTCAGGGGGAACACTGAAGCTTTCTTT. As protein: CASSFLRGNTEAFF.

The chain is built from TRBV20-1 and TRBJ2-7, with no clear D. Between the trimmed V and J ends, which lost 1 base and 6 bases, there was a span of 16 bases. The CDR3 is 14 residues long. CDR1 is DFQATT, CDR2 SNEGSKA, per germline (reference sequence). Here the CDR3 reads CSARVGPPGGEQYF. For the CDR3, the DNA is TGCAGTGCTAGAGTAGGTCCCCCCGGCGGCGAGCAGTACTTC.

This clonotype showed up just a few times. The chain couples TRBV6-2 or TRBV6-3 to TRBJ1-2; tentatively, D is TRBD1 (6 bases). This CDR3 comprises 14 residues. CDR1 and CDR2 from the germline V gene are MNHEY and SVGEGT. Trimming removed 8 bases at V and 7 bases at J, with 20 bases between. The CDR3 sequence: CASEGRGAASGYTF. The DNA for the CDR3 is TGTGCCAGCGAAGGCAGGGGCGCGGCGAGTGGCTACACCTTC.

The chain has TRBV5-1 and TRBJ2-3; D gene ambiguous. The CDR3 sequence is 15 residues long. Germline CDR1 reads SGHRS; CDR2 reads YFSETQ. V shed 3 bases and J shed 0 bases, with 11 bases lying between them. The chain's CDR3 is CASSSIPASTDTQYF. CDR3 nucleotide sequence: TGCGCCAGCAGCTCAATCCCAGCTAGCACAGATACGCAGTATTTT.

This clonotype was seen ten or more times. This chain joins TRBV5-1 and TRBJ2-3; tentatively, D is TRBD2 (5 bases). V was pared by 3 bases and J by 4 bases, with 9 bases between. The CDR3 consists of 13 residues. Germline V gene lookup returns CDR1 SGHRS and CDR2 YFSETQ. CDR3 loop: CASSSRGPDTQYF. As DNA, the CDR3 is TGCGCCAGCAGCTCGAGAGGGCCAGATACGCAGTATTTT.

This clonotype has only a few counts. The chain employs TRBV5-4 and TRBJ2-3, with 7 bases aligning to TRBD1. This CDR3 has 16 amino acids. Germline CDR1 and CDR2: SGHNT and YYREEE (reference sequence). V gave up 0 bases and J gave up 0 bases; unmatched junction bases: 4. The CDR3 region is CASSLGPGQSTDTQYF. The CDR3 DNA reads TGTGCCAGCAGCTTGGGCCCGGGACAGAGCACAGATACGCAGTATTTT.

This clonotype is categorized as large. The chain recombines TRBV3-1 with TRBJ2-1; the match to TRBD2 covers 9 bases. The germline V gene encodes CDR1 LGHDT and CDR2 YNNKEL (reference sequence). V trimming: 0 bases; J trimming: 6 bases; junction bases outside the gene matches: 9. The CDR3 extends over 17 amino acids. CDR3 nucleotides: TGTGCCAGCAGCCAAGATCCCGGCGGGAGGGCCCTCAATGAGCAGTTCTTC. This gives the protein CASSQDPGGRALNEQFF.

The CDR3 loop is CASSFGWGTGNTIYF. For the CDR3, the DNA is TGTGCCAGCAGTTTCGGATGGGGGACTGGAAACACCATATATTTT. The genes are TRBV27 and TRBJ1-3; a possible D gene is TRBD1 (5 bases). Trimming left V 3 bases short and J 2 bases short, with 11 bases between. CDR1 is MNHEY, CDR2 SMNVEV, per germline (reference sequence). CDR3 length equals 15 residues.

The chain combines TRBV27 with TRBJ1-5; TRBD1 aligns across 9 bases. Trimming removed 9 bases from V and 5 bases from J; junction bases left unmatched: 8. The CDR3 has 14 residues. Germline V gene lookup returns CDR1 MNHEY and CDR2 SMNVEV (reference sequence). CDR3 DNA sequence: TGTGCCAGTAGCAAAGACAGGGGGGATCAGCCCCAGCATTTT. As protein: CASSKDRGDQPQHF.

This clonotype occurred a few times. The chain links TRBV5-1 to TRBJ1-2; D not certain. The CDR3 has 14 residues. CDR1 is SGHRS, CDR2 YFSETQ, per germline. The germline V and J ends were trimmed by 0 bases and 8 bases, with 14 bases remaining between them. The CDR3 is CASSLDPGLVGYTF. The DNA for the CDR3 is TGCGCCAGCAGCTTGGACCCAGGTCTCGTGGGCTACACCTTC.

To note about this clonotype: The conserved phenylalanine or tryptophan is not found at the CDR3 terminus, so this likely reflects a read error. The genes are TRBV5-1 and TRBJ1-2; D not resolved. This CDR3 spans 14 amino acids. Germline assignment: CDR1 SGHRS and CDR2 YFSETQ. Trimming removed 0 bases at V and 4 bases at J, with 10 bases between. The CDR3 DNA reads as TGCGCCAGCAGCTTGGCCCCAGGCCCCTATGGCTACACCCTC. Translating it yields CASSLAPGPYGYTL.

At least ten counts were recorded for this clonotype. This sequence joins TRBV5-1 and TRBJ1-1; D ambiguous. The germline V gene has CDR1 SGHRS and CDR2 YFSETQ. V was clipped by 1 base and J by 0 bases, with 4 bases between them. The CDR3 extends over 13 amino acids. CDR3 bases: TGCGCCAGCAGCTTGAGCCTGAACACTGAAGCTTTCTTT. Its protein product is CASSLSLNTEAFF.